This record covers a single TCR beta chain. The antigen is not known. Germline CDR1 reads MNHEY; CDR2 reads SVGEGT. The CDR3 has 15 residues. The sample is drawn from a study of CXCR3-negative and CXCR3-positive naive CD8 T cells. Turning to the study itself: The dataset comprises roughly 140 million TRB reads in total, with about 1.5 +/- 0.3 million reads per library. Overall study findings and caveats: Naive cells positive for CXCR3 carried more hydrophobic TRB CDR3s than CXCR3-negative ones. Post-cryopreservation CXCR3 expression was partly diminished, and the bulk of assays employed fresh PBMCs. Both naive subsets showed comparably high diversity, and memory CD8+ cells showed much lower diversity.

All TRB cDNA libraries came from 5' RACE performed with UMI labels. From its re-call of the 5' RACE reads, TCRdb lists each CDR3 protein once, without DNA. The table lists about 89,000 distinct CDR3 sequences. Identification of naive CD8+ T cells rested on CD45RO-CCR7+CD27+CD95- status. The receptor's source is a human donor in good health. Some clones in this sample may be carry-over from other donors' samples. This chain joins TRBV6-2 or TRBV6-3 and TRBJ2-7; TCRdb proposes TRBD1, but this gene call is untestable without DNA. Sequencing was performed on naive CXCR3+ CD8+ T cells from blood. This sample's subset: CD45RO-CCR7+CD27+CD95- naive CD8+ T cells expressing CXCR3 (TNR3+). The CDR3 loop reads CASSSPDSTGYEQYF.